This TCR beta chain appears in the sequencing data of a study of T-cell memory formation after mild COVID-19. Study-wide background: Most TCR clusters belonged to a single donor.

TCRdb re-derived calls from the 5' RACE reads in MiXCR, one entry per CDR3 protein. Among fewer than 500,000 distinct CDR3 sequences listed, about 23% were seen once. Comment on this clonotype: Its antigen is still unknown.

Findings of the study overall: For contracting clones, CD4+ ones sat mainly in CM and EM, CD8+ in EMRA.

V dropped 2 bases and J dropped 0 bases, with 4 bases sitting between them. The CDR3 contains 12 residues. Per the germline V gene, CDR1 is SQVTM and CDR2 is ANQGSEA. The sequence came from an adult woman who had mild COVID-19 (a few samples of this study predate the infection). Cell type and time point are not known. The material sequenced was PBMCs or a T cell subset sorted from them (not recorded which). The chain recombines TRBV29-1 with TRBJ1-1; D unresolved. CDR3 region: CSVEQLNTEAFF. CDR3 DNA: TGCAGCGTTGAACAGTTGAACACTGAAGCTTTCTTT.